The present entry profiles one T cell receptor beta chain with its context. Its antigen is undetermined. This record comes from a study of cytomegalovirus exposure and HLA in healthy donors. Repertoires were generated with immunoSEQ multiplex PCR, while TCRdb's copy carries only in-frame clones and drops some. The repertoire holds about 88,000 clones, with 84% as singletons. Study-wide results and caveats: Reportedly, diagnosis of cytomegalovirus status by the classifier showed high specificity and sensitivity.

The CDR3 has 15 amino acids. Germline values: CDR1 LGHNA, CDR2 YNFKEQ. V gave up 3 bases and J gave up 0 bases; unmatched junction bases: 3. The rearrangement joins TRBV4-2 to TRBJ2-7, with 9 bases matching TRBD2. Specimen: PBMCs. This receptor was taken from a woman aged 18-35 years in good health and CMV-seropositive. CDR3 bases: TGTGCCAGCAGCCAGACTAGCGGTCCCTCCTACGAGCAGTACTTC. Its protein is CASSQTSGPSYEQYF.